The 3 T cell receptor beta chains listed next were all sequenced from one sample in a study of blood T cell repertoires in COVID-19. Only in-frame clones appear in the TCRdb table, and some are missing; sequencing was by immunoSEQ multiplex PCR. In the table there are 25,000 to 35,000 clones, 75% to 90% of which are singletons. Sequencing input: peripheral blood. The receptors come from a man aged 80 or over with acute or convalescent COVID-19.

The chain couples TRBV7-2 to TRBJ2-5, with 9 bases lining up with TRBD2. V shed 1 base, J shed 4 bases, and the junction held 4 bases outside the gene matches. The germline CDR1 and CDR2 sequences are SGHTA and FQGNSA. The CDR3 totals 15 residues. This CDR3 is CASSLGGGARETQYF. As DNA, the CDR3 is TGTGCCAGCAGCTTAGGCGGGGGGGCCAGAGAGACCCAGTACTTC.

The V call is TRBV9, the J call TRBJ2-2; 8 nucleotides align to TRBD1. The germline gives CDR1 SGDLS, CDR2 YYNGEE. V trimming: 0 bases; J trimming: 4 bases; junction bases outside the gene matches: 2. The CDR3 is 15 residues long. The CDR3 loop is CASSVVQGGTGELFF. The CDR3 nucleotides read TGTGCCAGCAGCGTAGTACAGGGGGGCACCGGGGAGCTGTTTTTT. Using reference TRBV9 and TRBJ2-2 for the parts outside the CDR3, the full variable domain is DSGVTQTPKHLITATGQRVTLRCSPRSGDLSVYWYQQSLDQGLQFLIQYYNGEERAKGNILERFSAQQFPDLHSELNLSSLELGDSALYFCASSVVQGGTGELFFGEGSRLTVL.

The chain joins TRBV6-5 to TRBJ2-4; no definite D call. Germline V CDR1 and CDR2: MNHEY, SVGAGI. V was pared by 6 bases and J by 4 bases, with 13 bases between. There are 14 residues in the CDR3. CDR3: CASRWRSQKNIQYF. The CDR3 DNA follows: TGTGCCAGCAGGTGGCGCTCACAGAAAAACATTCAGTACTTC.